This is a list of T cell receptor beta chains from one sample in a study of blood T cell repertoires in COVID-19. The data were produced by immunoSEQ multiplex PCR, yet TCRdb's version contains in-frame clones alone and is incomplete. The sample yields more than 120,000 clones, 70% to 90% seen once. The sample consisted of peripheral blood. All receptors derive from a human donor in a cohort sampled during active COVID-19. Each CDR3 is given with its conserved first and last residue.

v_gene: TRBV7-8
j_gene: TRBJ2-3
CDR3aa: CASSLDGGTSTDTQYF

v_gene: TRBV3-1/TRBV3-2
j_gene: TRBJ1-1
CDR3aa: CASSPHGNTEAFF

v_gene: TRBV7-8
j_gene: TRBJ1-2
CDR3aa: CASSLVLGEYGYTF

v_gene: TRBV7-8
j_gene: TRBJ1-2
CDR3aa: CASRRTTGYGYTF

v_gene: TRBV19
j_gene: TRBJ2-1
CDR3aa: CASRQGQGYNEQFF

v_gene: TRBV23-1
j_gene: TRBJ2-7
CDR3aa: CASSRDSSYEQYF

v_gene: TRBV25-1
j_gene: TRBJ2-6
CDR3aa: CASSESPGQGNGANVLTF

v_gene: TRBV19
j_gene: TRBJ2-7
CDR3aa: CASSMGQGPAEQYF

v_gene: TRBV5-8
j_gene: TRBJ2-7
CDR3aa: CASSWVALDSGEQYF

v_gene: TRBV3-1/TRBV3-2
j_gene: TRBJ2-1
CDR3aa: CASSRDRLRHGQAANEQFF

v_gene: TRBV3-1/TRBV3-2
j_gene: TRBJ1-6
CDR3aa: CASSQGQGEGNSPLHF

v_gene: TRBV6-5
j_gene: TRBJ1-5
CDR3aa: CASRHTGGENQPQHF

v_gene: TRBV12-3/TRBV12-4
j_gene: TRBJ2-2
CDR3aa: CASSFRVGELFF